Each of the 28 T cell receptor beta chains below was sequenced from the same sample in a study of blood T cell repertoires in COVID-19. TCRdb's table, derived via immunoSEQ multiplex PCR, lists solely in-frame clones and lacks some. Of 350,000 or so clones listed, around nine tenths are singletons. The sample consisted of PBMCs or T cells enriched from blood (not recorded which). The receptors come from a woman in her 30s who had been exposed to COVID-19.

The chain uses TRBV30 and TRBJ2-5; D unclear. V lost 0 bases and J 5 bases, leaving 10 bases between the germline ends. Germline loops: CDR1 GTSNPN, CDR2 SVGIG (reference sequence). This CDR3 is built from 13 residues. For the CDR3, the DNA is TGTGCCTGGAGTGTACGGGTTGGCGAGACCCAGTACTTC. It is translated as CAWSVRVGETQYF.

This sequence joins TRBV29-1 and TRBJ2-7; 14 bases fit TRBD2. Germline loops: CDR1 SQVTM, CDR2 ANQGSEA. The CDR3 totals 15 residues. V lost 4 bases, J lost 6 bases, and 8 bases stayed unmatched. The CDR3 nucleotides read TGCAGCGTTGCCGGGACTAGCGGGAGACAGTCCGAGCAGTACTTC. This gives the protein CSVAGTSGRQSEQYF.

J is TRBJ1-5 and V is TRBV27; D gene unclear. CDR1 is MNHEY and CDR2 is SMNVEV in the germline V gene (reference sequence). Between the trimmed V and J ends, which lost 3 bases and 0 bases, there was a span of 6 bases. The CDR3 loop spans 14 amino acids. CDR3 amino acids: CASSLSLSNQPQHF. The CDR3 nucleotides are TGTGCCAGCAGTTTGAGCCTTAGCAATCAGCCCCAGCATTTT.

The table lists this clone with a count of one. The chain recombines TRBV5-6 with TRBJ1-2; 9 nucleotides agree with TRBD1. This CDR3 has 17 residues. V lost 4 bases and J lost 3; bases outside the gene matches: 13. Germline assignment: CDR1 SGHDT and CDR2 YYEEEE. CDR3 DNA: TGTGCCAGCAGCCCGAGCGGGACAGGGATTGGTGACTATGGCTACACCTTC. This gives the protein CASSPSGTGIGDYGYTF.

The V and J genes are TRBV6-5 and TRBJ2-7, with D possibly TRBD1 on 6 matching bases. Deletions cut 6 bases from V and 4 bases from J, with 13 bases between. Germline V gene data show CDR1 as MNHEY and CDR2 as SVGAGI. CDR3 length: 13 residues. CDR3: CASRTPGQYEQYF. The CDR3 DNA sequence: TGTGCCAGCAGAACACCAGGACAGTACGAGCAGTACTTC.

This clone was observed a handful of times. This CDR3 reads CASSIGGRVNEQYF. The CDR3 nucleotides are TGTGCCAGTAGTATCGGCGGGAGAGTCAACGAGCAGTACTTC. The chain links TRBV19 to TRBJ2-7; 7 bases agree with TRBD2. Unmatched junction bases numbered 7, after V lost 3 bases and J lost 5 bases. The CDR3 runs 14 residues. CDR1 LNHDA and CDR2 SQIVND come from the germline V gene (reference sequence).

The chain links TRBV28 to TRBJ2-7, with TRBD2 as a possible D gene (5 bases). The V and J ends lost 2 bases and 6 bases respectively, with 5 bases between them. CDR3 length: 11 amino acids. Germline values: CDR1 MDHEN, CDR2 SYDVKM. The CDR3: CASSLSGEQYF. In DNA, the CDR3 is TGTGCCAGCAGTTTAAGCGGCGAGCAGTACTTC. The variable domain in full, with the rest retrieved from reference TRBV28 and TRBJ2-7, is DVKVTQSSRYLVKRTGEKVFLECVQDMDHENMFWYRQDPGLGLRLIYFSYDVKMKEKGDIPEGYSVSREKKERFSLILESASTNQTSMYLCASSLSGEQYFGPGTRLTVT.

The chain carries TRBV3-1 (or the pseudogene TRBV3-2) and TRBJ2-1; TRBD2 aligns across 7 bases. V gave up 7 bases and J gave up 5 bases; unmatched junction bases: 14. The CDR3 has 16 amino acids. Germline V lookup: CDR1 LGHDT, CDR2 YNNKEL (reference sequence). The CDR3 DNA sequence: TGTGCCAGCACCAAAGCCCCGGCTAGCGGAAACAATGAGCAGTTCTTC. It is translated as CASTKAPASGNNEQFF.

This chain connects TRBV7-8 to TRBJ2-5; TRBD2 agrees at 10 bases. Germline trimming cut 5 bases from V and 4 bases from J; bases unmatched to any gene: 4. Germline loops: CDR1 SGHVS, CDR2 FQNEAQ. The CDR3 length is 14 residues. CDR3 amino acids: CASSGGTSVETQYF. DNA of the CDR3: TGTGCCAGCAGCGGGGGGACTAGCGTAGAGACCCAGTACTTC.

CDR3 in amino acids: CASSLDPRDTLNTEAFF. The CDR3 DNA reads TGCGCCAGCAGCTTGGACCCACGGGACACTTTGAACACTGAAGCTTTCTTT. This chain uses TRBV5-1 with TRBJ1-1; possibly TRBD1 for D (6 bases). V was cut by 0 bases and J by 0 bases, with 15 bases left in between. The germline CDR1 and CDR2 sequences are SGHRS and YFSETQ. This CDR3 is 17 amino acids long.

This chain uses TRBV27 with TRBJ2-5; the D gene is possibly TRBD2 (6 bases). Germline assignment: CDR1 MNHEY and CDR2 SMNVEV (reference sequence). The V and J ends lost 3 bases and 1 base respectively, with 21 bases between them. The CDR3 extends over 18 amino acids. CDR3 coding DNA: TGTGCCAGCAGTTTGATCGGGCAGACTAGATATTTCCAAGAGACCCAGTACTTC. It yields the protein CASSLIGQTRYFQETQYF.

The V and J genes are TRBV11-3 and TRBJ2-5, with 7 bases matching TRBD1. CDR1 and CDR2 (germline): SGHNT, YENEEA. V lost 5 bases, J lost 4 bases, and 7 bases stayed unmatched. CDR3 length equals 14 residues. The chain's CDR3 is CASSPDRERETQYF. In DNA, the CDR3 is TGTGCCAGCAGCCCAGACAGGGAGCGAGAGACCCAGTACTTC.

This chain links TRBV28 with TRBJ2-5; 7 bases fit TRBD2. This CDR3 has 17 amino acids. Germline V CDR1 and CDR2: MDHEN, SYDVKM. Trimming took 2 bases from V and 5 from J; bases not matched to a gene: 14. The CDR3 coding sequence is TGTGCCAGCAGTTTAGTTTTGACTAGCCAGCAGAGTGAGACCCAGTACTTC. It encodes CASSLVLTSQQSETQYF.

V usage is TRBV18 and J usage is TRBJ1-5; D not resolved. With 2 bases removed from V and 7 bases from J, the gap between germline ends came to 12 bases. The CDR3 runs 14 residues. CDR1 and CDR2 from the germline V gene are KGHSH and LQKENI. The CDR3 sequence is CASSPIGRFQPQHF. The CDR3 nucleotides read TGTGCCAGCTCACCAATCGGTCGGTTCCAGCCCCAGCATTTT.

The gene calls are TRBV5-1 and TRBJ1-5, with D possibly TRBD1 on 5 matching bases. Trimming pared 3 bases from V and 10 bases from J, leaving 14 bases between. This CDR3 spans 13 amino acids. From germline, CDR1 is SGHRS and CDR2 YFSETQ. CDR3: CASSSRGGIPQHF. The CDR3 region has the DNA TGCGCCAGCAGCTCCCGCGGGGGAATCCCCCAGCATTTT. The full variable domain, with the rest looked up from reference TRBV5-1 and TRBJ1-5, is KAGVTQTPRYLIKTRGQQVTLSCSPISGHRSVSWYQQTPGQGLQFLFEYFSETQRNKGNFPGRFSGRQFSNSRSEMNVSTLELGDSALYLCASSSRGGIPQHFGDGTRLSIL.

The J gene is TRBJ1-2, the V gene TRBV27, with D unresolved. CDR3 length: 15 amino acids. Germline-derived CDR1 and CDR2 are MNHEY and SMNVEV (reference sequence). The germline V and J ends were trimmed by 2 bases and 0 bases, with 10 bases remaining between them. This CDR3 is CASSLEGSANYGYTF. Written as DNA, the CDR3 is TGTGCCAGCAGTTTAGAGGGCTCAGCTAACTATGGCTACACCTTC.

The chain uses TRBV4-1 and TRBJ1-4; unclear D gene. This CDR3 spans 13 amino acids. CDR1 is MGHRA and CDR2 is YSYEKL in the germline V gene. V shed 4 bases and J shed 6 bases, with 9 bases lying between them. For the CDR3, the DNA is TGCGCCAGCAGCCGGGGAGCCTATGAAAAACTGTTTTTT. This gives the protein CASSRGAYEKLFF.

The chain is built from TRBV3-1 (or the pseudogene TRBV3-2) and TRBJ2-7, with D maybe TRBD2 (6 bases). The CDR3 has 14 residues. V lost 3 bases, J lost 7 bases, and 16 bases lay in between. Germline CDR1 and CDR2: LGHDT and YNNKEL (reference sequence). The CDR3 is CASSQFGSPLEQYF. Written as DNA, the CDR3 is TGTGCCAGCAGCCAGTTCGGGAGCCCCTTAGAGCAGTACTTC.

This chain uses TRBV10-2 with TRBJ2-1, with D perhaps TRBD2 (6 bases). Germline assignment: CDR1 WSHSY and CDR2 SAAADI. The CDR3 is made up of 16 amino acids. V was pared by 6 bases and J by 0 bases, with 15 bases between. The CDR3 coding sequence is TGCGCCAGCAGCGAGGGACTGTTTAGCTCCTACAATGAGCAGTTCTTC. Translated: CASSEGLFSSYNEQFF.

V is TRBV19 and J is TRBJ1-2, with 8 positions matching TRBD1. This CDR3 has 12 residues. The ends lost 6 bases at V and 8 bases at J; junction bases unmatched: 5. Looked up from germline, CDR1 is LNHDA and CDR2 is SQIVND (reference sequence). The CDR3 DNA follows: TGTGCCAGTAGCGACAGGGGAGGAGGCTACACCTTC. Protein sequence: CASSDRGGGYTF.

The chain links TRBV29-1 to TRBJ1-1; 7 nucleotides agree with TRBD1. Trimming cost V 6 bases and J 0 bases; bases outside gene matches: 7. The germline gives CDR1 SQVTM, CDR2 ANQGSEA. This CDR3 has 14 amino acids. The DNA for the CDR3 is TGCAGCGTGACGGGGGACAGCCTGAACACTGAAGCTTTCTTT. This codes for CSVTGDSLNTEAFF.

This clone appeared a few times. The V and J genes are TRBV28 and TRBJ2-2, with unresolved D. The CDR3 is made up of 15 amino acids. Germline V lookup: CDR1 MDHEN, CDR2 SYDVKM. V was trimmed by 6 bases and J by 1 base, leaving 12 bases between them. The CDR3 reads CASSPLVLNTGELFF. The CDR3 DNA reads TGTGCCAGCAGCCCTCTTGTCCTGAACACCGGGGAGCTGTTTTTT. The complete variable domain, with remaining parts taken from reference TRBV28 and TRBJ2-2, reads DVKVTQSSRYLVKRTGEKVFLECVQDMDHENMFWYRQDPGLGLRLIYFSYDVKMKEKGDIPEGYSVSREKKERFSLILESASTNQTSMYLCASSPLVLNTGELFFGEGSRLTVL.

This rearrangement joins TRBV30 to TRBJ1-2, with 12 positions matching TRBD1. The CDR3 has 14 residues. The trim removed 3 bases at V and 6 bases at J, leaving 5 bases unmatched. CDR1 GTSNPN and CDR2 SVGIG come from the germline V gene (reference sequence). As DNA, the CDR3 is TGTGCCTGGAGCACGGGACAGGGGGCGCATGGCTACACCTTC. This codes for CAWSTGQGAHGYTF.

The gene calls are TRBV4-2 and TRBJ2-3; 12 bases align to TRBD2. This CDR3 region has 19 residues. Germline V CDR1 and CDR2: LGHNA, YNFKEQ. V lost 1 base, J lost 6 bases, and 14 bases stayed unmatched. CDR3 sequence: CASSQVTSGRWSGGDTQYF. Written as DNA, the CDR3 is TGTGCCAGCAGCCAAGTTACTAGCGGGAGGTGGAGTGGGGGGGATACGCAGTATTTT.

On this clone: At one end, the junction sequence differs from germline, possibly due to a read error. The chain couples TRBV7-3 to TRBJ2-2, with D hard to call. CDR3 length: 12 amino acids. Germline CDR1 reads SGHTA; CDR2 reads FQGTGA. This CDR3 is CASSLNNGELFF. The CDR3 DNA reads TGTGCCAGCAGCTTAAACAACGGGGAGCTGTTTTTT.

The V call is TRBV5-5, the J call TRBJ2-1; TRBD1 is a possible D gene (5 bases). The CDR3 has 13 amino acids. The V gene's germline CDR1 is SGHKS and CDR2 YYEKEE (reference sequence). Trimming left V 4 bases short and J 2 bases short, with 7 bases between. DNA for the CDR3: TGTGCCAGCAGCCTGGGGCCCTACAATGAGCAGTTCTTC. This gives the protein CASSLGPYNEQFF.

The gene calls are TRBV19 and TRBJ1-2, with 7 bases fitting TRBD1. Losses at the gene ends were 9 bases for V and 4 bases for J; bases not matched to a gene: 14. The germline gives CDR1 LNHDA, CDR2 SQIVND (reference sequence). The CDR3 runs 15 residues. CDR3: CASRLTGTDPYGYTF. The CDR3 DNA reads TGTGCCAGCCGGCTTACCGGGACAGACCCCTATGGCTACACCTTC.

The chain employs TRBV14 and TRBJ2-3; D is unresolved. The CDR3 has 13 amino acids. V was pared by 0 bases and J by 7 bases, with 8 bases between. CDR1 is SGHDN, CDR2 FVKESK, per germline. DNA for the CDR3: TGTGCCAGCAGCCAAGATCTGGCCCATACGCAGTATTTT. The encoded protein is CASSQDLAHTQYF.